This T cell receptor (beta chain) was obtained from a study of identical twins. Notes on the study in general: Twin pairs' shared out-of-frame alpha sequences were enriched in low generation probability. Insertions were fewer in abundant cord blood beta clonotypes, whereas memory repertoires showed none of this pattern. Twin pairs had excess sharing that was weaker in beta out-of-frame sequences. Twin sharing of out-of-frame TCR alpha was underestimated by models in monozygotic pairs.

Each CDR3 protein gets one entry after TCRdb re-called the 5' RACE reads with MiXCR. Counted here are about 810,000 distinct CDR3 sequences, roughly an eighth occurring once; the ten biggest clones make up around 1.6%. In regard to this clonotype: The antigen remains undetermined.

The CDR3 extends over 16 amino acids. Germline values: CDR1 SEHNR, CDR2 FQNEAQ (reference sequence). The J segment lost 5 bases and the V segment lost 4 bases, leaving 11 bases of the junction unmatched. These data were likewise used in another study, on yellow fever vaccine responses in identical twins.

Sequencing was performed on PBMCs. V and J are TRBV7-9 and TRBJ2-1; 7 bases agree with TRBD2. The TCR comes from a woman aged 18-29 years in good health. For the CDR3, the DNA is TGTGCCAGCAGCTCATCGGACGGGAGGTACCACAATGAGCAGTTCTTC. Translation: CASSSSDGRYHNEQFF.